Presented here are 2 T cell receptor beta chains from one specimen sequenced in a study of blood T cell repertoires in COVID-19. Here immunoSEQ multiplex PCR was the method, and the copy in TCRdb shows in-frame clones only, minus some. The table records over 450,000 clones, about 88% of them present only once. The sequencing sample was made of peripheral blood. These receptors all come from a man younger than 30 with COVID-19, enrolled during active disease.

In the case of this clone: At one end the junction does not follow the germline gene, possibly because of a read error. This chain links TRBV7-8 with TRBJ2-5, with 12 nucleotides matching TRBD2. CDR1 SGHVS and CDR2 FQNEAQ come from the germline V gene. This CDR3 spans 16 amino acids. Written as DNA, the CDR3 is TGTGCCAGCAGCCTAGCGGGAGGGCCTGAGGAAGAGACCCAGTACTTC. Translating gives CASSLAGGPEEETQYF.

This chain connects TRBV6-2 or TRBV6-3 to TRBJ2-1, with 11 bases matching TRBD2. The CDR3 consists of 15 residues. The J segment lost 5 bases and the V segment lost 2 bases, leaving 2 bases of the junction unmatched. The V gene's germline CDR1 is MNHEY and CDR2 SVGEGT. The CDR3 loop reads CASSYGLAGNNEQFF. CDR3 nucleotides: TGTGCCAGCAGTTACGGACTAGCGGGCAACAATGAGCAGTTCTTC.